These 23 T cell receptor beta chains were sequenced from one sample in a study of T cells in tuberculosis. The assay was immunoSEQ multiplex PCR, and TCRdb's table has in-frame clones only and misses some. Among 25,000 to 35,000 clones listed, around 95% were seen once. Sample: PBMCs. These receptors originate from a donor under 30 with latent tuberculosis or without tuberculosis infection.

The chain couples TRBV18 to TRBJ2-7; TRBD1 aligns across 7 bases. The V gene end was trimmed by 8 bases and the J gene end by 0 bases; junction bases not matched to a gene: 4. CDR3 length equals 13 residues. The V gene's germline CDR1 is KGHSH and CDR2 LQKENI. DNA for the CDR3: TGTGCCAGCCGGGGACAGAGCTCCTACGAGCAGTACTTC. It translates to CASRGQSSYEQYF.

This sequence joins TRBV4-1 and TRBJ1-5; D call uncertain. V lost 4 bases and J lost 6, with 10 bases in between. Germline V gene data show CDR1 as MGHRA and CDR2 as YSYEKL. The CDR3 has 13 residues. Here the CDR3 DNA reads TGCGCCAGCAGCCCTTTTGCCGGTCAGCCCCAGCATTTT. It specifies CASSPFAGQPQHF.

The chain is built from TRBV7-9 and TRBJ2-1; D is possibly TRBD1 (6 bases). The CDR3 has 16 residues. CDR1 and CDR2 (germline): SEHNR, FQNEAQ (reference sequence). V was shortened by 8 bases and J by 2 bases, with 19 bases between the two germline ends. In DNA, the CDR3 is TGTGCCAGCTCCCCTTTGCCCCGGGACACCTACAATGAGCAGTTCTTC. Protein: CASSPLPRDTYNEQFF.

The chain combines TRBV18 with TRBJ2-7, with 12 positions matching TRBD2. V trimming: 3 bases; J trimming: 4 bases; junction bases outside the gene matches: 13. The CDR3 consists of 18 residues. Germline lookup yields CDR1 KGHSH and CDR2 LQKENI. The chain's CDR3 is CASSPPTSGGRMDYEQYF. The CDR3 DNA follows: TGTGCCAGCTCACCGCCGACTAGCGGGGGCAGGATGGATTACGAGCAGTACTTC.

The rearrangement links TRBV19 to TRBJ2-5; a possible D gene is TRBD1 (6 bases). CDR1 and CDR2 (germline): LNHDA, SQIVND (reference sequence). V lost 4 bases and J 5 bases, leaving 26 bases between the germline ends. This CDR3 is built from 18 residues. The CDR3 here is CASSRGTQRAWSDETQYF. In nucleotides, the CDR3 is TGTGCCAGTAGTAGGGGGACACAGAGGGCTTGGAGTGATGAGACCCAGTACTTC.

The chain combines TRBV2 with TRBJ2-7, with TRBD1 matching 7 bases. Germline trimming cut 6 bases from V and 3 bases from J; bases unmatched to any gene: 11. CDR3 size: 15 residues. The V gene's germline CDR1 is SNHLY and CDR2 FYNNEI. The CDR3 reads CASRSGRGPNYEQYF. Here the CDR3 DNA reads TGTGCCAGCAGAAGTGGAAGGGGGCCTAACTACGAGCAGTACTTC.

This clone was seen a single time. The V and J genes are TRBV2 and TRBJ1-4; 7 bases map to TRBD1. This CDR3 is built from 13 residues. V lost 4 bases, J lost 10 bases, and 6 bases stayed unmatched. The germline gives CDR1 SNHLY, CDR2 FYNNEI. The CDR3 spells CASSGDSPRKLFF. In nucleotides, the CDR3 is TGTGCCAGCAGTGGGGACAGTCCTCGAAAACTGTTTTTT.

V and J are TRBV27 and TRBJ1-3; 7 bases agree with TRBD1. The germline V gene has CDR1 MNHEY and CDR2 SMNVEV (reference sequence). The V gene end was trimmed by 6 bases and the J gene end by 2 bases; junction bases not matched to a gene: 7. The CDR3 totals 15 residues. CDR3 amino acids: CASRPRTGTGNTIYF. The CDR3 nucleotides are TGTGCCAGCAGGCCTCGGACAGGAACTGGAAACACCATATATTTT.

This chain connects TRBV29-1 to TRBJ1-1, with D possibly matching TRBD1 (6 bases). The germline V gene has CDR1 SQVTM and CDR2 ANQGSEA. There are 13 residues in the CDR3. Trimming pared 4 bases from V and 4 bases from J, leaving 13 bases between. In DNA, the CDR3 is TGCAGCGTTGTGGGCAGGGGAGCCACTGAAGCTTTCTTT. Its protein product is CSVVGRGATEAFF.

The chain joins TRBV5-5 to TRBJ2-7, with D perhaps matching TRBD2 (5 bases). The germline V gene encodes CDR1 SGHKS and CDR2 YYEKEE (reference sequence). The ends were cut back, 1 base at V and 2 bases at J, with 19 bases in the middle. This CDR3 has 17 amino acids. The CDR3 DNA is TGTGCCAGCAGCTTGATGACCGGGGAATTGTCCCCCTACGAGCAGTACTTC. It encodes CASSLMTGELSPYEQYF. The variable domain in full, completed from reference TRBV5-5 and TRBJ2-7, reads DAGVTQSPTHLIKTRGQQVTLRCSPISGHKSVSWYQQVLGQGPQFIFQYYEKEERGRGNFPDRFSARQFPNYSSELNVNALLLGDSALYLCASSLMTGELSPYEQYFGPGTRLTVT.

This chain links TRBV9 with TRBJ1-1; D unresolved. The germline V gene has CDR1 SGDLS and CDR2 YYNGEE. CDR3 length: 14 amino acids. V lost 2 bases and J 1 base, leaving 9 bases between the germline ends. The CDR3 protein is CASSVSSGNTEAFF. DNA of the CDR3: TGTGCCAGCAGCGTCTCAAGCGGGAACACTGAAGCTTTCTTT. Variable domain in full (rest from reference TRBV9 and TRBJ1-1): DSGVTQTPKHLITATGQRVTLRCSPRSGDLSVYWYQQSLDQGLQFLIQYYNGEERAKGNILERFSAQQFPDLHSELNLSSLELGDSALYFCASSVSSGNTEAFFGQGTRLTVV.

The chain recombines TRBV4-3 with TRBJ1-2; 8 bases line up with TRBD1. This CDR3 is built from 16 residues. Germline V gives CDR1 LGHNA, CDR2 YSLEER. J gave up 5 bases and V 5 bases, and 13 bases lay outside the gene matches. The CDR3 sequence: CASSNREQGVRYGYTF. The DNA of the CDR3 is TGCGCCAGCAGCAATAGGGAACAGGGGGTCAGGTATGGCTACACCTTC.

The J gene is TRBJ2-5, the V gene TRBV11-2; TRBD2 matches 9 bases. After removal of 5 bases from V and 1 base from J, the junction contained 5 bases not matched to a gene. The CDR3 is 15 residues long. Germline loops: CDR1 SGHAT, CDR2 FQNNGV. CDR3 sequence: CASSPGTSSQETQYF. The CDR3 DNA reads as TGTGCCAGCAGCCCCGGGACTAGCTCCCAAGAGACCCAGTACTTC. Complete variable domain (other parts from reference TRBV11-2 and TRBJ2-5): EAGVAQSPRYKIIEKRQSVAFWCNPISGHATLYWYQQILGQGPKLLIQFQNNGVVDDSQLPKDRFSAERLKGVDSTLKIQPAKLEDSAVYLCASSPGTSSQETQYFGPGTRLLVL.

The genes are TRBV6-5 and TRBJ1-3; no clear D. The CDR3 is 15 amino acids. Germline V gene lookup returns CDR1 MNHEY and CDR2 SVGAGI. V was trimmed by 2 bases and J by 2 bases, leaving 10 bases between them. The CDR3: CASSYAGSPGNTIYF. The CDR3 DNA reads TGTGCCAGCAGTTACGCTGGGAGTCCTGGAAACACCATATATTTT.

This chain connects TRBV6-1 to TRBJ2-6, with D possibly matching TRBD2 (5 bases). The CDR3 has 18 residues. Germline loops: CDR1 MNHNS, CDR2 SASEGT. V lost 1 base, J lost 4 bases, and 17 bases lay in between. Here the CDR3 DNA reads TGTGCCAGCAGTGAAGTGGCATTTCTGGCGGGCGGGGCCAACGTCCTGACTTTC. The encoded protein is CASSEVAFLAGGANVLTF.

The chain links TRBV7-9 to TRBJ2-7; 9 nucleotides match TRBD2. Trimming at V came to 1 base and at J to 4 bases, leaving 5 bases not matched to a gene. CDR3 length: 15 residues. Germline V gives CDR1 SEHNR, CDR2 FQNEAQ (reference sequence). The DNA for the CDR3 is TGTGCCAGCAGCTTAGATGGGAGCGGGGGGTACGAGCAGTACTTC. Its translation is CASSLDGSGGYEQYF.

The genes are TRBV2 and TRBJ2-3; D is ambiguous. The CDR3 consists of 14 residues. Trimming took off 4 bases at V and 2 bases at J, with 10 bases between the two ends. CDR1 and CDR2 from the germline V gene are SNHLY and FYNNEI. Here the CDR3 DNA reads TGTGCCAGCAGTGTAGTCGCCCCCACAGATACGCAGTATTTT. Its protein product is CASSVVAPTDTQYF.

The chain links TRBV10-3 to TRBJ1-2; D is ambiguous. V gave up 3 bases and J gave up 3 bases, with 11 bases separating them. The CDR3 is made up of 14 amino acids. Per germline, CDR1 ENHRY and CDR2 SYGVKD. The CDR3 nucleotides read TGTGCCATCAGTGAACTAGGGTCGGACTATGGCTACACCTTC. This gives the protein CAISELGSDYGYTF.

This clone appeared a single time. J is TRBJ2-2 and V is TRBV5-8, with D perhaps matching TRBD1 (6 bases). Per germline, CDR1 SGHTS and CDR2 YDEGEE. V was cut by 0 bases and J by 2 bases, with 11 bases left in between. The CDR3 is 16 residues long. CDR3 loop: CASSLDFRGNTGELFF. CDR3 nucleotide sequence: TGTGCCAGCAGCTTGGATTTCAGGGGAAACACCGGGGAGCTGTTTTTT.

Only one count was recorded for this clone. The J gene is TRBJ1-1, the V gene TRBV27; tentative D call: TRBD1 (6 bases). Germline CDR1 and CDR2: MNHEY and SMNVEV (reference sequence). There are 13 residues in the CDR3. V was clipped by 5 bases and J by 3 bases, with 10 bases between them. For the CDR3, the DNA is TGTGCCAGCAGTCACAGGGCGGACACTGAAGCTTTCTTT. The encoded protein is CASSHRADTEAFF.

V gene TRBV7-2 combines with J gene TRBJ1-4, with 9 nucleotides matching TRBD1. This CDR3 region has 16 residues. Trimming cost V 5 bases and J 7 bases; bases outside gene matches: 11. In germline, CDR1 is SGHTA, CDR2 FQGNSA. CDR3 protein: CASSRAGQGRGEKLFF. The CDR3 DNA sequence: TGTGCCAGCAGCCGGGCGGGACAGGGCCGGGGTGAAAAACTGTTTTTT.

The rearrangement uses TRBV7-2 and TRBJ1-2, with 8 bases identical to TRBD1. With V trimmed by 5 bases and J by 2 bases, 4 bases remained unmatched. The CDR3 totals 14 residues. Germline CDR1 SGHTA, CDR2 FQGNSA. CDR3 loop: CASSQDRANYGYTF. The CDR3 DNA reads TGTGCCAGCAGCCAGGACAGGGCAAACTATGGCTACACCTTC. Based on the CDR3 plus reference TRBV7-2 and TRBJ1-2, the full variable domain is GAGVSQSPSNKVTEKGKDVELRCDPISGHTALYWYRQSLGQGLEFLIYFQGNSAPDKSGLPSDRFSAERTGGSVSTLTIQRTQQEDSAVYLCASSQDRANYGYTFGSGTRLTVV.

This chain uses TRBV19 with TRBJ2-3; TRBD2 matches at 8 bases. The CDR3 is 13 residues long. Germline loops: CDR1 LNHDA, CDR2 SQIVND (reference sequence). V lost 6 bases and J lost 6; bases outside the gene matches: 5. CDR3: CASSGGAPDTQYF. CDR3 in DNA: TGTGCCAGTAGCGGGGGGGCACCCGATACGCAGTATTTT.